The sequence of this TCR beta chain was determined in a study of T-cell reconstitution after alpha-beta-depleted transplantation in children. General study findings and limits: One year post-transplant, T-cell counts and diversity were largely derived from T cells produced anew. Reported findings indicate that, about two months after transplant, alpha-beta T cells came from several hundred expanded clones, which were derived from non-depleted graft cells. Recipient T cells and thymic progenitors that survived gave rise to the high TCRbeta diversity observed at day 60 in some patients.

This clonotype was seen repeatedly, ten times or more. The antigen remains unidentified. Preparation of the TCRbeta library was carried out with unique molecular identifiers. TCRdb redid the calling of the PCR reads with MiXCR, one entry per CDR3 protein. The sample gives around 580,000 distinct CDR3 sequences, 23% of which show up once; 13% to 15% is in the top ten. V lost 6 bases and J 10 bases, leaving 27 bases between the germline ends. The CDR3 consists of 17 residues. Sequencing was performed on PBMCs, mostly from graft donor cells, taken 360 days after TCRalphabeta/CD19-depleted stem cell transplant. This chain connects TRBV12-3 or TRBV12-4 to TRBJ1-4; D may be TRBD1 (5 bases). This TCR came from a boy under two years old who had a stem cell transplant for acute myeloid leukemia, so the T cells may come from the graft donor. The CDR3 region has the DNA TGTGCCAGCAGCCAACCTCGTTCGGCAGGGAATTGGGTAAAACTGTTTTTT. Its translation is CASSQPRSAGNWVKLFF.